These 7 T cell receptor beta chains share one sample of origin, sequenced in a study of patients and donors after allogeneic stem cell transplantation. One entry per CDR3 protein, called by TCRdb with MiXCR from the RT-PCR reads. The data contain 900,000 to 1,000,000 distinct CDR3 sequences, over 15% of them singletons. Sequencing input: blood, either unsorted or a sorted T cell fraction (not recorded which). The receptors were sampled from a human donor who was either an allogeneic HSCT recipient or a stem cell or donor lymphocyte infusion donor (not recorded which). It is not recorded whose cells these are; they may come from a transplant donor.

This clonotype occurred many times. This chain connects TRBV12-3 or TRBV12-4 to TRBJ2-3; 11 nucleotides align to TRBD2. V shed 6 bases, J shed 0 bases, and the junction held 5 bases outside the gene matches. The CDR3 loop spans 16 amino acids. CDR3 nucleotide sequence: TGTGCCAGCAGAAGGACTAGCGGGTCGAGCACAGATACGCAGTATTTT. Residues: CASRRTSGSSTDTQYF.

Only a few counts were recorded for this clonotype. The CDR3 loop is CASSPSDRYTGELFF. CDR3 DNA sequence: TGTGCCAGCAGTCCTTCGGACCGTTACACCGGGGAGCTGTTTTTT. This chain connects TRBV27 to TRBJ2-2, with D unresolved. The CDR3 is 15 amino acids. Germline CDR1 MNHEY, CDR2 SMNVEV (reference sequence). The V and J ends lost 5 bases and 3 bases respectively, with 13 bases between them.

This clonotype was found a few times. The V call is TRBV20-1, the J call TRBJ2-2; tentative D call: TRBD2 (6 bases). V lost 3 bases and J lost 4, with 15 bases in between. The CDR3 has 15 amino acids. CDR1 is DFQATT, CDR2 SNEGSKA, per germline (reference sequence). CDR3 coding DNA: TGCAGTGCTAGTGGAGGAGGGCCGGGCACCGGGGAGCTGTTTTTT. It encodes CSASGGGPGTGELFF.

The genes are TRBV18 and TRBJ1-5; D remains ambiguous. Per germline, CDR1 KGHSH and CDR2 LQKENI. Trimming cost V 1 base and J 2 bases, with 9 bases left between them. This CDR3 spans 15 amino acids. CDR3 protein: CASSPQTGGNQPQHF. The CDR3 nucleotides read TGTGCCAGCTCACCACAAACGGGAGGCAATCAGCCCCAGCATTTT.

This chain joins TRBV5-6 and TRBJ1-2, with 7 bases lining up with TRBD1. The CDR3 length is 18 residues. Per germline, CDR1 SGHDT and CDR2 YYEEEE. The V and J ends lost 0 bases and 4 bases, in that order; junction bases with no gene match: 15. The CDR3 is CASSLGQGKRFFGYGYTF. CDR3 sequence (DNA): TGTGCCAGCAGCTTGGGACAGGGTAAAAGATTCTTCGGCTATGGCTACACCTTC.

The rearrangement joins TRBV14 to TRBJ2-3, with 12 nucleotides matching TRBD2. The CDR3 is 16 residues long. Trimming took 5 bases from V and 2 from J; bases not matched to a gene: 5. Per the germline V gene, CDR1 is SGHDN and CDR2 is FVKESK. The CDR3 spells CASSIRTSGDTDTQYF. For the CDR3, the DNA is TGTGCCAGCAGCATACGGACTAGCGGGGACACAGATACGCAGTATTTT.

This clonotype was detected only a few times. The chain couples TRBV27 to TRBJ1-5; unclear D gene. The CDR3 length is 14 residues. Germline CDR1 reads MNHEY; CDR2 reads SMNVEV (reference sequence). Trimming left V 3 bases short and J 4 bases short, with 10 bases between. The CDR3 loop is CASSFWTGNQPQHF. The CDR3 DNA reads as TGTGCCAGCAGTTTTTGGACGGGTAATCAGCCCCAGCATTTT.